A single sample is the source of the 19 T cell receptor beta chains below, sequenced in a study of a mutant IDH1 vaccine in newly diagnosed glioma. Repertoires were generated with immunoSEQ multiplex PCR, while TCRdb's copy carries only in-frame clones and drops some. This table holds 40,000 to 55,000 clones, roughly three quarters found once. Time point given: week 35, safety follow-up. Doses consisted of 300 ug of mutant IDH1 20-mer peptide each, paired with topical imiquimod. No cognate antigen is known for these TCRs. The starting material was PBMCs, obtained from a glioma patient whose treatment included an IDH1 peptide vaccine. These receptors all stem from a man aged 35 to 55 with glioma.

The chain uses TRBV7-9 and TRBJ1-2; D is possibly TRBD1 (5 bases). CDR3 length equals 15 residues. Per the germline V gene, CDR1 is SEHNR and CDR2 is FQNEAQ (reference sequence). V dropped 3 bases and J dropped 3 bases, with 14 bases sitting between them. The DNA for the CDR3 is TGTGCCAGCAGCTTTGGGGCCGGCATAGACTATGGCTACACCTTC. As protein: CASSFGAGIDYGYTF.

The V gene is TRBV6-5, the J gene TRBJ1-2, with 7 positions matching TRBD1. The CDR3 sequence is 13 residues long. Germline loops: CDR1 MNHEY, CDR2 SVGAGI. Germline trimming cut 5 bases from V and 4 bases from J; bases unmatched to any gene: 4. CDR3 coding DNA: TGTGCCAGCAGTAGGGACAGCTTCTATGGCTACACCTTC. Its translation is CASSRDSFYGYTF.

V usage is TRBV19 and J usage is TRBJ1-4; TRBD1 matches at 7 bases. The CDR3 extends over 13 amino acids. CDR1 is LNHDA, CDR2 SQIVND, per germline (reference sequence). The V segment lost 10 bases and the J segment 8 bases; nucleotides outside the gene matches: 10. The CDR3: CATIGGAGEKLFF. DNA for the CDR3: TGTGCCACCATAGGGGGCGCGGGGGAAAAACTGTTTTTT.

The CDR3 spells CASSPIGGVTNEKLFF. The DNA for the CDR3 is TGTGCCAGCAGCCCCATCGGAGGGGTAACTAATGAAAAACTGTTTTTT. The chain employs TRBV7-9 and TRBJ1-4, with D possibly TRBD1 on 5 matching bases. Germline V gene sequence: CDR1 SEHNR, CDR2 FQNEAQ (reference sequence). The CDR3 loop spans 16 amino acids. Trimming cost V 5 bases and J 1 base, with 14 bases left between them.

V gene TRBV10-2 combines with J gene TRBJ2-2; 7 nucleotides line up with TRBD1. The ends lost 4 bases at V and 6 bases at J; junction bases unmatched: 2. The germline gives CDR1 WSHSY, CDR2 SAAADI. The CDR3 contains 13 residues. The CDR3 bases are TGCGCCAGCAGTGCGACAGGGTCCGGGGAGCTGTTTTTT. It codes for CASSATGSGELFF.

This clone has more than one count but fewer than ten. DNA of the CDR3: TGCGCCAGCAGTGGGGACAGCTACGAGCAGTACTTC. It is translated as CASSGDSYEQYF. The V and J genes are TRBV10-1 and TRBJ2-7; 7 bases map to TRBD1. The ends lost 4 bases at V and 3 bases at J; junction bases unmatched: 0. The CDR3 totals 12 residues. Germline V CDR1 and CDR2: WNHNN, SYGVQD (reference sequence).

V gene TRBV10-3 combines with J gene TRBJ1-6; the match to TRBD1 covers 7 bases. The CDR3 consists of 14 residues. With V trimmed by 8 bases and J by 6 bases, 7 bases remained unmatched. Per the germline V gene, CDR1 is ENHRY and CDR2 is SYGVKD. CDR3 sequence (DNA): TGTGCCATCGGACCGGGACAGCTTAATTCACCCCTCCACTTT. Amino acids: CAIGPGQLNSPLHF.

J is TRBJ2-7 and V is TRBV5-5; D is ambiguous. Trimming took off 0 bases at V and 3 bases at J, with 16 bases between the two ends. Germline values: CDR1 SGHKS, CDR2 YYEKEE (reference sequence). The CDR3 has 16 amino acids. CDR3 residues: CASSLAARPTVYEQYF. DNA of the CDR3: TGTGCCAGCAGCTTGGCCGCACGACCGACTGTCTACGAGCAGTACTTC. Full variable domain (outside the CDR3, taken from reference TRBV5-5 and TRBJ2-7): DAGVTQSPTHLIKTRGQQVTLRCSPISGHKSVSWYQQVLGQGPQFIFQYYEKEERGRGNFPDRFSARQFPNYSSELNVNALLLGDSALYLCASSLAARPTVYEQYFGPGTRLTVT.

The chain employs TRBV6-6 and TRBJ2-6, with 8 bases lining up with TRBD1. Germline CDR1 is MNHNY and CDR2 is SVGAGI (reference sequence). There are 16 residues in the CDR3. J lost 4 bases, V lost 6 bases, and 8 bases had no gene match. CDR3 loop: CASRRRTGSGANVLTF. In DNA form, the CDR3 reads TGTGCCAGCAGGAGAAGGACAGGGTCCGGGGCCAACGTCCTGACTTTC.

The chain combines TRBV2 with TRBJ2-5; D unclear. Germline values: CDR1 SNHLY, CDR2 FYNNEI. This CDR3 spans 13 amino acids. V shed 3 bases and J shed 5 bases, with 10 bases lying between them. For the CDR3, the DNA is TGTGCCAGCAGTGACGGTTTTGGGGAGACCCAGTACTTC. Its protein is CASSDGFGETQYF.

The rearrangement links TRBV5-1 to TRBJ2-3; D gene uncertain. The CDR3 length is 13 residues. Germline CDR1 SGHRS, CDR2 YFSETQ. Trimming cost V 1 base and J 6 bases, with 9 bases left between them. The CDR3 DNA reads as TGCGCCAGCAGCTTGAATGATGGGGATACGCAGTATTTT. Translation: CASSLNDGDTQYF.

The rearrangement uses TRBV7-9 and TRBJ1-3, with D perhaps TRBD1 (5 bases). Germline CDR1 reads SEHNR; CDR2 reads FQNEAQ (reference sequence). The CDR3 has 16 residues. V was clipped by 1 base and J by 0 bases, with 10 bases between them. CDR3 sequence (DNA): TGTGCCAGCAGCTTAGACAGGTTGTTCTCTGGAAACACCATATATTTT. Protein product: CASSLDRLFSGNTIYF.

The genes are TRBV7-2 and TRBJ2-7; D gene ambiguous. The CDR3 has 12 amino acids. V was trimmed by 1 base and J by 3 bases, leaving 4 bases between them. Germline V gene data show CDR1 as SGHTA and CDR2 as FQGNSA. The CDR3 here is CASSLDIYEQYF. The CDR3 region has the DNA TGTGCCAGCAGCTTAGACATCTACGAGCAGTACTTC. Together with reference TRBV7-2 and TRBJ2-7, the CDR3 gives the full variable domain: GAGVSQSPSNKVTEKGKDVELRCDPISGHTALYWYRQSLGQGLEFLIYFQGNSAPDKSGLPSDRFSAERTGGSVSTLTIQRTQQEDSAVYLCASSLDIYEQYFGPGTRLTVT.

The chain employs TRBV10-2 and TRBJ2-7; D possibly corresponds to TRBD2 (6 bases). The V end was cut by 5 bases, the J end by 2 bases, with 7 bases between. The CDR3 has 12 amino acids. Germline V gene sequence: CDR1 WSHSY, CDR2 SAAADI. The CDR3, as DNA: TGCGCCAGCAGTCCTAGCGCCTACGAGCAGTACTTC. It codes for CASSPSAYEQYF.

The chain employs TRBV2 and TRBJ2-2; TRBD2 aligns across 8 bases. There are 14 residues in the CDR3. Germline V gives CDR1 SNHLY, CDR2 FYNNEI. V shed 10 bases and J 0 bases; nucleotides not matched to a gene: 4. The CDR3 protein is CATLAGTNTGELFF. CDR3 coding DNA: TGTGCCACCTTAGCGGGGACGAACACCGGGGAGCTGTTTTTT.

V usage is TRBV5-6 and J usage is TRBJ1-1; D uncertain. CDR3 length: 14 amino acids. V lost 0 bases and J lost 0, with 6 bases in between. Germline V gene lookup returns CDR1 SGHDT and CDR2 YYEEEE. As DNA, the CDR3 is TGTGCCAGCAGCTTGGGCGGGTTGAACACTGAAGCTTTCTTT. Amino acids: CASSLGGLNTEAFF.

CDR3 sequence reads: CASSQPPMTEKPYEQYF. CDR3 nucleotide sequence: TGCGCCAGCAGCCAACCACCAATGACAGAGAAACCTTACGAGCAGTACTTC. The chain uses TRBV4-1 and TRBJ2-7; D is possibly TRBD1 (5 bases). Trimming removed 2 bases from V and 4 bases from J, with 21 bases in between. The CDR3 covers 17 residues. Germline assignment: CDR1 MGHRA and CDR2 YSYEKL.

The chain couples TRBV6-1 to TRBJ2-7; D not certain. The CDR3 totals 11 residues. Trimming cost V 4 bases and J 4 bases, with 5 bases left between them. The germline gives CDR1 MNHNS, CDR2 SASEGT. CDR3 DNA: TGTGCCAGCAGTGCTCATTACGAGCAGTACTTC. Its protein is CASSAHYEQYF.

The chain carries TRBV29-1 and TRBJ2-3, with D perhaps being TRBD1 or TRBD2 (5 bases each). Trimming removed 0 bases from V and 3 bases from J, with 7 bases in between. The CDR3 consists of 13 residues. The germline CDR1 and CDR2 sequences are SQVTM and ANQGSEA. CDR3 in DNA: TGCAGCGTTGAAGAGTGGGGGACAGATACGCAGTATTTT. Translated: CSVEEWGTDTQYF.